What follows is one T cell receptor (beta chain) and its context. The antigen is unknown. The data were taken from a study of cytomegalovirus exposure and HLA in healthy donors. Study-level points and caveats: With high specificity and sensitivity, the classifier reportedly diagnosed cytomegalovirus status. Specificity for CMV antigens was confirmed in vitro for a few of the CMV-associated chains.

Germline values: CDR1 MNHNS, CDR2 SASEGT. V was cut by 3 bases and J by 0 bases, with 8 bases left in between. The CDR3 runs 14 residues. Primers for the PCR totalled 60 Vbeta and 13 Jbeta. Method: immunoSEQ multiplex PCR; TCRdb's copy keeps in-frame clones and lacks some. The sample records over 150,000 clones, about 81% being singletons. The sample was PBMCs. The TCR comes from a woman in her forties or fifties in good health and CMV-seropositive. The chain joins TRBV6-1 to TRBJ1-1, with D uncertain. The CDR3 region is CASSDVSLNTEAFF. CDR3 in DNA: TGTGCCAGCAGTGATGTGTCTTTGAACACTGAAGCTTTCTTT.